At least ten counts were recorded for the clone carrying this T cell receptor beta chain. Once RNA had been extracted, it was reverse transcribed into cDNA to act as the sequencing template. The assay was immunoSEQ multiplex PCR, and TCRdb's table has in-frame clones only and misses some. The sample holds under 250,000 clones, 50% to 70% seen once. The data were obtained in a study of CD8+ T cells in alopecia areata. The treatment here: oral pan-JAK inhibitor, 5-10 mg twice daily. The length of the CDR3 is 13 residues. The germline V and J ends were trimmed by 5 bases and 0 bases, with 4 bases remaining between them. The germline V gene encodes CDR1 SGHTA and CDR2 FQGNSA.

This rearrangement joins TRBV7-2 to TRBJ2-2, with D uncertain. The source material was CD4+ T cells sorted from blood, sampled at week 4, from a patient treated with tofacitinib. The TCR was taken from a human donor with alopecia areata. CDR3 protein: CASSLTNTGELFF. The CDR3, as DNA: TGTGCCAGCAGCCTGACGAACACCGGGGAGCTGTTTTTT.